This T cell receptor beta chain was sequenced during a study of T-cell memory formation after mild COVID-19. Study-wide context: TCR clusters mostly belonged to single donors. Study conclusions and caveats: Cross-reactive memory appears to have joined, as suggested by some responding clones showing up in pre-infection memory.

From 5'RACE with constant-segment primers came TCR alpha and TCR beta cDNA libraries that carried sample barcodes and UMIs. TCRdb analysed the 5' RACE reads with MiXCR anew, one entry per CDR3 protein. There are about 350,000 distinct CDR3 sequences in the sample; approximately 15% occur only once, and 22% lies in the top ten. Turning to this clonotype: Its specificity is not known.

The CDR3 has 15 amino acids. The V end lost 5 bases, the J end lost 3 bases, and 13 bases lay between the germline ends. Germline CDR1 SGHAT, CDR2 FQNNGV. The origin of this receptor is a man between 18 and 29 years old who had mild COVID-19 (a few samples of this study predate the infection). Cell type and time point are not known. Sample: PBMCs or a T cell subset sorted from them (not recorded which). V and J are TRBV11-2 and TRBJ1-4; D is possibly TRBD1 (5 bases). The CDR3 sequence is CASSRAGNANEKLFF. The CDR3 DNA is TGTGCCAGCAGCCGAGCAGGGAACGCTAATGAAAAACTGTTTTTT.